This T cell receptor (beta chain) is drawn from a study of post-analysis software for immune sequencing data. Presence of unique molecular identifiers characterized the TCR beta cDNA libraries. Using its own MiXCR run on the PCR reads, TCRdb lists one record per CDR3 protein. The sample has 820,000 or so distinct CDR3 sequences, around 50% seen once; the top ten hold approximately 4.3%. The sequence derives from a girl aged 10 to 17 with multiple sclerosis. The sample comprised blood.

The CDR3 DNA reads TGCAGTGCTAGAGATCACGGGGCTGACTATGGCTACACCTTC. As protein: CSARDHGADYGYTF. The chain links TRBV20-1 to TRBJ1-2, with TRBD1 as a possible D gene (5 bases). Trimming stripped 0 bases from V and 3 bases from J, with 11 bases between. Germline lookup yields CDR1 DFQATT and CDR2 SNEGSKA (reference sequence). The CDR3 has 14 residues.